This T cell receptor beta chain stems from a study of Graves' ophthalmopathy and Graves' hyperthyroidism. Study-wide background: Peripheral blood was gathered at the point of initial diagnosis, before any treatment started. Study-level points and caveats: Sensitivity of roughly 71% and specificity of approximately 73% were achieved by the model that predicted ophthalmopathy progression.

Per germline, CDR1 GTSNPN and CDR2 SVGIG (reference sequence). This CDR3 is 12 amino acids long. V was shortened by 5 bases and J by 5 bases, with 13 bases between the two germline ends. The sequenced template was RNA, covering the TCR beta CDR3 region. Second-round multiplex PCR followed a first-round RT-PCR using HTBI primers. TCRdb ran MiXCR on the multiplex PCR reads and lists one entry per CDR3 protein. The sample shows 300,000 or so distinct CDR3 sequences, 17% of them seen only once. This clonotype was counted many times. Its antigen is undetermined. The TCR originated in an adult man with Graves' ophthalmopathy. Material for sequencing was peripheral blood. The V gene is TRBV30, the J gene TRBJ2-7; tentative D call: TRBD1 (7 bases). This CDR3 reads CAWGGDSDEQYF. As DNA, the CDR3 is TGTGCCTGGGGCGGGGACAGCGACGAGCAGTACTTC.